Listed below are T cell receptor beta chains from one sample, sequenced in a study of blood T cell repertoires in COVID-19. Generated by immunoSEQ multiplex PCR, the TCRdb table keeps only in-frame clones and is missing some. The table shows 140,000 to 150,000 clones, with 87% occurring only once. The specimen was peripheral blood. The receptors here all came from a woman aged 50 to 60 with active or convalescent COVID-19. Both conserved end residues are part of each CDR3. Fields, in order: clone size, J gene, V gene, D gene, CDR3 DNA, CDR3 protein. A D gene is named only where the DNA matches it firmly. Clone size is given for some rows only: seen once, a few or many times, or a class if the clone is expanded.

once | TRBJ1-5 | TRBV29-1 | NA | TGCAGCGCTGGACAGTCTCGCAATCAGCCCCAGCATTTT | CSAGQSRNQPQHF
NA | TRBJ1-1 | TRBV19 | NA | TGTGCCAGTAGTATACGTAGCCAGAGAACTGAAGCTTTCTTT | CASSIRSQRTEAFF
NA | TRBJ1-2 | TRBV11-2 | NA | TGTGCCAGCAGCTTAGGTGCGGGGGAGATGGAGGGCTACACCTTC | CASSLGAGEMEGYTF
NA | TRBJ1-3 | TRBV7-8 | TRBD1 | TGTGCCAGCAGCTCAAGGACAGGTAGCTCTGGAAACACCATATATTTT | CASSSRTGSSGNTIYF
NA | TRBJ1-2 | TRBV7-9 | TRBD1 | TGTGCCAGCAGCTTAGTGGGCAGGGGGATGTCTGGCTACACCTTC | CASSLVGRGMSGYTF
NA | TRBJ2-5 | TRBV21-1 | NA | TGTGCCAGCAGCAAAGGAAGCCGAGGTAGACAGAATGCAGAGACCCAGTACTTC | CASSKGSRGRQNAETQYF
NA | TRBJ1-1 | TRBV27 | NA | TGTGCCAGCAGTTTATCCAGTATGAACACTGAAGCTTTCTTT | CASSLSSMNTEAFF
NA | TRBJ2-2 | TRBV2 | TRBD1 | TGTGCCAGCAGGGACTTGGACAGGGGGAAAGCCGGGGAGCTGTTTTTT | CASRDLDRGKAGELFF
NA | TRBJ1-1 | TRBV6-5 | NA | TGTGCCAGCAGTTCCGGGACTTCTGAAGCTTTCTTT | CASSSGTSEAFF
NA | TRBJ1-2 | TRBV19 | TRBD1 | TGTGCCAGTAAAGATATGGGGGACAGAAATGGCTACACCTTC | CASKDMGDRNGYTF
NA | TRBJ2-3 | TRBV9 | NA | TGTGCCAGCAGCCTCGGAGATAGCCGATTAGATACGCAGTATTTT | CASSLGDSRLDTQYF
NA | TRBJ2-7 | TRBV28 | TRBD2 | TGTGCCAGCAGCCCCGAGGGACTAGCCCCCCGCGTCGAGCAGTACTTC | CASSPEGLAPRVEQYF
NA | TRBJ1-5 | TRBV7-8 | NA | TGTGCCAGCAGCTTAGAGGTGGGGCTTCAGCCCCAGCATTTT | CASSLEVGLQPQHF
NA | TRBJ2-1 | TRBV7-2 | TRBD1 | TGTGCCAGCAGCGCCCAGACAGGGAATGAGCAGTTCTTC | CASSAQTGNEQFF
NA | TRBJ2-7 | TRBV3-1/TRBV3-2 | TRBD2 | TGTGCCAGCAGCCAAGACGCGCCTAGCGGGAGCTACGAGCAGTACTTC | CASSQDAPSGSYEQYF
NA | TRBJ2-7 | TRBV9 | TRBD1 | TGTGCCAGCAGCGTAGTAGGGACAGGTGTTGCGGAGCAGTACTTC | CASSVVGTGVAEQYF
NA | TRBJ2-7 | TRBV6-6 | TRBD1 | TGTGCCAGCATCCGAACCGGGACAGGTAACGAGCAGTACTTC | CASIRTGTGNEQYF
NA | TRBJ2-6 | TRBV15 | NA | TGTGCCACCATCAAGCCCACCTCTGGGGCCAACGTCCTGACTTTC | CATIKPTSGANVLTF
NA | TRBJ1-4 | TRBV28 | TRBD1 | TGTGCCAGCAGTTTACCAGACAGGGTAGCTGAAAAACTGTTTTTT | CASSLPDRVAEKLFF
once | TRBJ2-7 | TRBV3-1/TRBV3-2 | NA | TGTGCCAGCAGCCCGGACAGTCGGGAGCAGTACTTC | CASSPDSREQYF
NA | TRBJ2-7 | TRBV23-1 | TRBD1 | TGCGCCAGCGTTCGGGACAGGGTCTTCTCCTACGAGCAGTACTTC | CASVRDRVFSYEQYF
NA | TRBJ2-6 | TRBV6-1 | NA | TGTGCCAGCAGTGAACAGGCAAGCTCTGGGGCCAACGTCCTGACTTTC | CASSEQASSGANVLTF
NA | TRBJ1-2 | TRBV6-1 | NA | TGTGCCAGCAGTAAAGGGGGGCAGGGGTTGAATTATGGCTACACCTTC | CASSKGGQGLNYGYTF
NA | TRBJ1-1 | TRBV3-1/TRBV3-2 | TRBD1 | TGTGCCAGCAGCCAAAACACAGGGGGTCGCCGTCGAGCTTTCTTT | CASSQNTGGRRRAFF
NA | TRBJ1-1 | TRBV2 | NA | TGTGCCAGTACTTGGAACACTGAAGCTTTCTTT | CASTWNTEAFF
NA | TRBJ2-1 | TRBV4-2 | TRBD2 | TGTGCCAGCAGCCAAGAGGGACTAGCGGACAATGAGCAGTTCTTC | CASSQEGLADNEQFF
NA | TRBJ2-7 | TRBV4-1 | NA | TGCGCCAGCAGCCAATCCGAGAGGGCCGACTACGAGCAGTACTTC | CASSQSERADYEQYF
NA | TRBJ1-2 | TRBV7-2 | TRBD1 | TGTGCCAGCAGCTTATACGCAGGACAGGGGAACTATGGCTACACCTTC | CASSLYAGQGNYGYTF
NA | TRBJ2-1 | TRBV7-2 | TRBD2 | TGTGCCAGCAGCGTCCTTAGCGGGAATGAGCAGTTCTTC | CASSVLSGNEQFF
NA | TRBJ1-5 | TRBV30 | TRBD1 | TGTGCCTGGAGGGACAGGGTGGGTCAGCCCCAGCATTTT | CAWRDRVGQPQHF
NA | TRBJ2-1 | TRBV4-1 | NA | TGCGCCAGCAGCCAGCAGGGTGCCTACAATGAGCAGTTCTTC | CASSQQGAYNEQFF
NA | TRBJ2-7 | TRBV27 | TRBD2 | TGTGCCAGCAGTTGGGCTAGCGGGGGGGCCCACGAGCAGTACTTC | CASSWASGGAHEQYF
once | TRBJ1-1 | TRBV27 | TRBD1 | TGTGCCAGCAGTTTAGACAGGGGTTTTGAAGCTTTCTTT | CASSLDRGFEAFF
NA | TRBJ1-6 | TRBV27 | TRBD1 | TGTGCCAGCAGTCCTCGGGACAGGGAAAATTCACCCCTCCACTTT | CASSPRDRENSPLHF